A single sample gave rise to the 32 T cell receptor beta chains below, sequenced in a study of cytomegalovirus exposure and HLA in healthy donors (dated by TCRdb to about 2017). Library construction relied on the immunoSEQ multiplex PCR assay. For the multiplex PCR, a mixture combining 60 forward primers for TCR Vbeta segments and 13 reverse primers for TCR Jbeta segments was used. TCRdb took over this immuneACCESS table, retaining in-frame rearrangements with V and J assigned. Such tables are incomplete; in checked studies, under half of the missing clones stem from an unresolved V gene, and the remainder is unexplained. The sample table lists tens of thousands of clones, 90% of them with a count of one. Roughly 3% of the sample is in the top ten clones. The specimen sequenced was PBMCs. These receptor sequences come from a woman aged 18-35 years in good health and CMV-seronegative.

The CDR3 region is CASNKSGAKNIQYF. The DNA of the CDR3 is TGTGCCAGTAATAAGTCCGGGGCCAAAAACATTCAGTACTTC. The V and J genes are TRBV11-3 and TRBJ2-4; D gene unclear. The germline V and J ends were trimmed by 9 bases and 1 base, with 13 bases remaining between them. Germline V CDR1 and CDR2: SGHNT, YENEEA. The CDR3 length is 14 residues.

The rearrangement uses TRBV19 and TRBJ2-7; 12 bases align to TRBD1. The V gene's germline CDR1 is LNHDA and CDR2 SQIVND (reference sequence). This CDR3 spans 15 amino acids. The V segment lost 7 bases and the J segment 7 bases; nucleotides outside the gene matches: 11. DNA of the CDR3: TGTGCCAGTACTAAGGAGGGACAGGGGGCTTGGGAGCAGTACTTC. This sequence encodes CASTKEGQGAWEQYF.

The genes are TRBV7-8 and TRBJ2-4; the match to TRBD1 covers 7 bases. Germline values: CDR1 SGHVS, CDR2 FQNEAQ. The CDR3 sequence is 15 residues long. J gave up 1 base and V 5 bases, and 5 bases lay outside the gene matches. The CDR3 DNA reads as TGTGCCAGCAGCCTCTCACAGGGGGCCAAAAACATTCAGTACTTC. Amino acid sequence: CASSLSQGAKNIQYF. Together with reference TRBV7-8 and TRBJ2-4, the CDR3 gives the full variable domain: GAGVSQSPRYKVAKRGQDVALRCDPISGHVSLFWYQQALGQGPEFLTYFQNEAQLDKSGLPSDRFFAERPEGSVSTLKIQRTQQEDSAVYLCASSLSQGAKNIQYFGAGTRLSVL.

The chain couples TRBV27 to TRBJ2-1; D not certain. Germline lookup yields CDR1 MNHEY and CDR2 SMNVEV (reference sequence). The ends were cut back, 7 bases at V and 6 bases at J, with 10 bases in the middle. The CDR3 runs 12 residues. The chain's CDR3 is CASMPPGNEQFF. The CDR3 DNA reads as TGTGCCAGCATGCCGCCCGGCAATGAGCAGTTCTTC.

This chain connects TRBV28 to TRBJ2-1; tentatively, D is TRBD2 (6 bases). The V and J ends lost 4 bases and 6 bases respectively, with 13 bases between them. Germline CDR1 is MDHEN and CDR2 is SYDVKM. The CDR3 consists of 14 residues. CDR3 DNA: TGTGCCAGCAGTTATATTGGACTAACCAATGAGCAGTTCTTC. Translated, it gives CASSYIGLTNEQFF.

CDR3 residues: CASSLGTANTEAFF. As DNA, the CDR3 is TGCGCCAGCAGCCTCGGGACAGCGAACACTGAAGCTTTCTTT. V gene TRBV5-1 combines with J gene TRBJ1-1; 7 nucleotides align to TRBD1. Germline V gene lookup returns CDR1 SGHRS and CDR2 YFSETQ. CDR3 length: 14 amino acids. V lost 4 bases, J lost 1 base, and 4 bases stayed unmatched.

This clone appeared once. CDR3 residues: CASSDPGGTNSYEQYF. In DNA, the CDR3 is TGTGCCAGCAGCGACCCGGGCGGGACCAACTCCTACGAGCAGTACTTC. J is TRBJ2-7 and V is TRBV11-2; TRBD2 is a possible D gene (6 bases). V lost 5 bases to trimming and J lost 0 bases, with 17 bases between them. In germline, CDR1 is SGHAT, CDR2 FQNNGV. The length of the CDR3 is 16 residues.

The chain carries TRBV18 and TRBJ1-1; D perhaps matches TRBD1 (6 bases). V lost 4 bases and J 1 base, leaving 13 bases between the germline ends. The CDR3 covers 15 residues. Germline lookup yields CDR1 KGHSH and CDR2 LQKENI. The CDR3 reads CASSLDGQSNTEAFF. The CDR3 DNA follows: TGTGCCAGCTCACTAGATGGACAGTCGAACACTGAAGCTTTCTTT.

V usage is TRBV10-3 and J usage is TRBJ2-7; 12 bases match TRBD1. Looked up from germline, CDR1 is ENHRY and CDR2 is SYGVKD. The junction had 3 bases not matched to a gene; V was cut back by 6 bases and J by 3 bases. The CDR3 loop spans 14 amino acids. The CDR3 spells CAIRGQGADYEQYF. As DNA, the CDR3 is TGTGCCATCAGGGGACAGGGGGCGGACTACGAGCAGTACTTC.

The chain combines TRBV5-4 with TRBJ2-5, with D possibly matching TRBD1 (7 bases). Germline assignment: CDR1 SGHNT and CDR2 YYREEE (reference sequence). This CDR3 contains 14 residues. Trimming took off 4 bases at V and 1 base at J, with 11 bases between the two ends. CDR3 region: CASSAGQTQETQYF. The CDR3 nucleotides are TGTGCCAGCAGCGCGGGACAGACCCAAGAGACCCAGTACTTC.

Regarding this clone: The same CDR3 is also encoded by other DNA sequences in this sample. The CDR3 region is CASSTDRGETQYF. CDR3 DNA sequence: TGTGCCAGCAGTACAGACAGGGGTGAGACCCAGTACTTC. The V and J genes are TRBV28 and TRBJ2-5; 8 positions agree with TRBD1. Germline CDR1 is MDHEN and CDR2 is SYDVKM. The length of the CDR3 is 13 residues. Trimming at V came to 5 bases and at J to 5 bases, leaving 4 bases not matched to a gene.

J is TRBJ2-3 and V is TRBV11-2; 8 bases are a match to TRBD2. The germline gives CDR1 SGHAT, CDR2 FQNNGV. After removal of 4 bases from V and 0 bases from J, the junction contained 15 bases not matched to a gene. The CDR3 is 19 residues long. This chain's CDR3 is CASSSFVTLAGFSTDTQYF. CDR3 in DNA: TGTGCCAGCAGCTCTTTTGTCACTTTAGCGGGGTTTAGCACAGATACGCAGTATTTT.

This clone occurred once. The chain uses TRBV9 and TRBJ2-3, with TRBD1 as a possible D gene (6 bases). Germline V gives CDR1 SGDLS, CDR2 YYNGEE. Trimming pared 1 base from V and 0 bases from J, leaving 18 bases between. The CDR3 has 18 residues. The CDR3 reads CASSVLPMTGKSTDTQYF. CDR3 DNA: TGTGCCAGCAGCGTACTCCCAATGACAGGCAAAAGCACAGATACGCAGTATTTT.

This sequence joins TRBV6-5 and TRBJ2-3; possible D gene TRBD1, 6 bases. V shed 6 bases and J shed 9 bases, with 10 bases lying between them. Germline assignment: CDR1 MNHEY and CDR2 SVGAGI. There are 11 residues in the CDR3. Here the CDR3 DNA reads TGTGCCAGCAGGACGGGGACAACGCAGTATTTT. This translates into CASRTGTTQYF.

The chain employs TRBV28 and TRBJ2-5; the D gene is possibly TRBD1 (8 bases). Looked up from germline, CDR1 is MDHEN and CDR2 is SYDVKM. CDR3 size: 15 residues. Trimming left V 4 bases short and J 3 bases short, with 15 bases between. The CDR3: CASSSTGEGEETQYF. The CDR3 DNA is TGTGCCAGCAGTTCGACAGGGGAGGGAGAAGAGACCCAGTACTTC.

V and J are TRBV6-5 and TRBJ2-7; 7 bases match TRBD2. Trimming cost V 6 bases and J 5 bases; bases outside gene matches: 7. The CDR3 sequence is 13 residues long. CDR1 is MNHEY, CDR2 SVGAGI, per germline. The CDR3 loop is CASSTGGVNEQYF. In DNA form, the CDR3 reads TGTGCCAGCAGCACGGGGGGAGTGAACGAGCAGTACTTC.

The chain is built from TRBV5-4 and TRBJ1-6; D ambiguous. Germline assignment: CDR1 SGHNT and CDR2 YYREEE (reference sequence). CDR3 length equals 14 residues. The germline V and J ends were trimmed by 4 bases and 10 bases, with 15 bases remaining between them. The CDR3 loop is CASSDGRENSPLHF. CDR3 DNA sequence: TGTGCCAGCAGCGACGGGAGGGAAAACTCACCCCTCCACTTT.

The CDR3 bases are TGCGCCAGCAGCCTTCGCCAGGGCACGGATGAGCAGTTCTTC. This translates into CASSLRQGTDEQFF. The chain uses TRBV10-1 and TRBJ2-1; D may be TRBD1 (5 bases). V was pared by 6 bases and J by 8 bases, with 17 bases between. The CDR3 covers 14 residues. Germline V gives CDR1 WNHNN, CDR2 SYGVQD (reference sequence).

V gene TRBV7-2 combines with J gene TRBJ1-4; D is perhaps TRBD1 (5 bases). The CDR3 has 14 amino acids. Germline V gives CDR1 SGHTA, CDR2 FQGNSA. Trimming took off 3 bases at V and 5 bases at J, with 10 bases between the two ends. The CDR3 coding sequence is TGTGCCAGCAGCTTCAGGACAAGCAATGAAAAACTGTTTTTT. Encoded protein: CASSFRTSNEKLFF.

This chain uses TRBV4-1 with TRBJ1-1; TRBD1 is a possible D gene (6 bases). This CDR3 is built from 17 residues. CDR1 and CDR2 (germline): MGHRA, YSYEKL. The V gene lost 3 bases and the J gene lost 0 bases, with 17 bases spanning the gap. In nucleotides, the CDR3 is TGCGCCAGCAGCCAGAGATTTGCGGGGGCGATGAACACTGAAGCTTTCTTT. Translating it yields CASSQRFAGAMNTEAFF.

J is TRBJ2-3 and V is TRBV5-1, with D possibly matching TRBD2 (5 bases). This CDR3 contains 18 residues. Per the germline V gene, CDR1 is SGHRS and CDR2 is YFSETQ. Trimming cost V 4 bases and J 8 bases, with 29 bases left between them. CDR3 residues: CASSQLGWTGRKLSTQYF. CDR3 nucleotides: TGCGCCAGCAGCCAGTTAGGGTGGACGGGGAGAAAGTTATCTACGCAGTATTTT.

This sequence joins TRBV27 and TRBJ1-5, with D unclear. CDR3 length: 15 amino acids. Germline V gene lookup returns CDR1 MNHEY and CDR2 SMNVEV (reference sequence). Between the trimmed V and J ends, which lost 3 bases and 2 bases, there was a span of 11 bases. CDR3 coding DNA: TGTGCCAGCAGTTTGGCAGACGGGGGCAATCAGCCCCAGCATTTT. Translating gives CASSLADGGNQPQHF.

CDR3 amino acids: CASSWEGDQPQHF. Written as DNA, the CDR3 is TGCGCCAGCAGCTGGGAGGGGGATCAGCCCCAGCATTTT. This sequence joins TRBV5-1 and TRBJ1-5; TRBD1 might be the D (6 bases). CDR3 size: 13 residues. Germline V CDR1 and CDR2: SGHRS, YFSETQ. V dropped 3 bases and J dropped 5 bases, with 9 bases sitting between them.

V is TRBV19 and J is TRBJ2-1; 10 positions agree with TRBD2. V gave up 1 base and J gave up 5 bases; unmatched junction bases: 2. This CDR3 has 15 residues. Germline assignment: CDR1 LNHDA and CDR2 SQIVND (reference sequence). CDR3 in amino acids: CASSIALAGHNEQFF. The CDR3, as DNA: TGTGCCAGTAGTATAGCACTAGCGGGGCACAATGAGCAGTTCTTC.

Of note for this clone: The same CDR3 can be traced to other DNA sequences in this sample. The chain combines TRBV7-2 with TRBJ2-1, with 9 nucleotides matching TRBD2. In germline, CDR1 is SGHTA, CDR2 FQGNSA. The J segment lost 5 bases and the V segment lost 1 base, leaving 3 bases of the junction unmatched. The CDR3 covers 15 residues. CDR3 residues: CASSLGLAGNNEQFF. CDR3 DNA sequence: TGTGCCAGCAGCTTAGGGCTAGCGGGAAACAATGAGCAGTTCTTC.

The CDR3 spells CASSQSTSSREKLFF. The CDR3 coding sequence is TGCGCCAGCAGTCAATCGACGTCCTCGCGGGAAAAACTGTTTTTT. J is TRBJ1-4 and V is TRBV23-1; D not resolved. TRBV23-1 carries the ORF label, with uncertain function. The CDR3 consists of 15 residues. Trimming took off 0 bases at V and 8 bases at J, with 13 bases between the two ends.

This rearrangement joins TRBV21-1 to TRBJ2-1; the D call TRBD1 from the table was never checked on the DNA. TRBV21-1 is a documented pseudogene. The CDR3 sequence is 16 residues long. The CDR3 loop reads CASSKWWFSKGNEQFF. The CDR3, as DNA: TGTGCCAGCAGCAAATGGTGGTTCTCGAAGGGGAATGAGCAGTTCTTC.

This chain connects TRBV5-4 to TRBJ1-6, with D possibly matching TRBD1 (5 bases). V lost 1 base to trimming and J lost 10 bases, with 15 bases between them. This CDR3 has 15 residues. Germline-derived CDR1 and CDR2 are SGHNT and YYREEE (reference sequence). CDR3 DNA sequence: TGTGCCAGCAGCTTGCGTACAGGTTCGGGCTCACCCCTCCACTTT. This codes for CASSLRTGSGSPLHF.

The CDR3: CARSRLRENSPLHF. The CDR3 DNA is TGTGCCAGAAGCCGCCTCCGAGAAAATTCACCCCTCCACTTT. This chain links TRBV5-3 with TRBJ1-6; D unclear. TRBV5-3 is an open reading frame, and its role is uncertain. This CDR3 is built from 14 residues. Trimming removed 4 bases from V and 7 bases from J, with 12 bases in between.

The chain joins TRBV27 to TRBJ2-2; D is unresolved. The CDR3 extends over 12 amino acids. The germline gives CDR1 MNHEY, CDR2 SMNVEV (reference sequence). V lost 2 bases to trimming and J lost 5 bases, with 3 bases between them. The CDR3 region has the DNA TGTGCCAGCAGTTTACCTACCGGGGAGCTGTTTTTT. Its protein is CASSLPTGELFF.

The genes are TRBV5-1 and TRBJ2-5; tentatively, D is TRBD1 (6 bases). The CDR3 is 14 amino acids. The V end lost 2 bases, the J end lost 2 bases, and 10 bases lay between the germline ends. The germline V gene encodes CDR1 SGHRS and CDR2 YFSETQ. CDR3 amino acids: CASSLQGIQETQYF. CDR3 sequence (DNA): TGCGCCAGCAGCTTACAGGGTATTCAAGAGACCCAGTACTTC.

This chain joins TRBV23-1 and TRBJ1-3, with D uncertain. TRBV23-1 is placed among ORFs of uncertain function. The ends were cut back, 0 bases at V and 1 base at J, with 13 bases in the middle. CDR3 length: 17 amino acids. As DNA, the CDR3 is TGCGCCAGCAGTCAATCGAACCGAACAGAGTCTGGAAACACCATATATTTT. Translating it yields CASSQSNRTESGNTIYF.